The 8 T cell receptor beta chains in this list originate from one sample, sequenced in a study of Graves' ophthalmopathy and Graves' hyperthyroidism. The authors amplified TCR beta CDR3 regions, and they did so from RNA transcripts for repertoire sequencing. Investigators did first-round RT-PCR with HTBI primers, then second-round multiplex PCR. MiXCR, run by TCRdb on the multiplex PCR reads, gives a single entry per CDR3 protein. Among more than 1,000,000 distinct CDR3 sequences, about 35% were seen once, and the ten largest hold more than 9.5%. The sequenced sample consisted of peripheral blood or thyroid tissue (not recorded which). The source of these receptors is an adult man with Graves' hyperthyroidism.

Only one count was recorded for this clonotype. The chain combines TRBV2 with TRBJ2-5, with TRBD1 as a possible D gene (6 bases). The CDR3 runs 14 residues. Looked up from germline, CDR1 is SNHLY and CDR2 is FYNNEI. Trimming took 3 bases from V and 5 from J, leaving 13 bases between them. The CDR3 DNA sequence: TGTGCCAGCAGTGACAGGGGCCAAGGGGAGACCCAGTACTTC. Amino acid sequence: CASSDRGQGETQYF. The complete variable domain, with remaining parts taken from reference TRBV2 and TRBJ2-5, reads EPEVTQTPSHQVTQMGQEVILRCVPISNHLYFYWYRQILGQKVEFLVSFYNNEISEKSEIFDDQFSVERPDGSNFTLKIRSTKLEDSAMYFCASSDRGQGETQYFGPGTRLLVL.

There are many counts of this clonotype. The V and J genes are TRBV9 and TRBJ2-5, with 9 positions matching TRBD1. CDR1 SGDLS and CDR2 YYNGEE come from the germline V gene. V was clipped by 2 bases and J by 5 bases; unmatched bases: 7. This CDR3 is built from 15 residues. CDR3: CASSVRDREGETQYF. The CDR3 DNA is TGTGCCAGCAGCGTCAGGGACAGGGAGGGGGAGACCCAGTACTTC.

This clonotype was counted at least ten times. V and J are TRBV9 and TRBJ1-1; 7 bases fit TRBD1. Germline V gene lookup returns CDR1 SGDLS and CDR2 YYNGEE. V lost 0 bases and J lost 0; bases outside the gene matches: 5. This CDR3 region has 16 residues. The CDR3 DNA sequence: TGTGCCAGCAGCGTAGGGACAGGACTAATGAACACTGAAGCTTTCTTT. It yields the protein CASSVGTGLMNTEAFF. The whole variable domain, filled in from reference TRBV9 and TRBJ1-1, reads DSGVTQTPKHLITATGQRVTLRCSPRSGDLSVYWYQQSLDQGLQFLIQYYNGEERAKGNILERFSAQQFPDLHSELNLSSLELGDSALYFCASSVGTGLMNTEAFFGQGTRLTVV.

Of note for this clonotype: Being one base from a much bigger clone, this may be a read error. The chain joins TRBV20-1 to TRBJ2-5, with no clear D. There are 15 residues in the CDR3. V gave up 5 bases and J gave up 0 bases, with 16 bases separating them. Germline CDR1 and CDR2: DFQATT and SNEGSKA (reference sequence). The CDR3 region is CSALPSASYQETQYF. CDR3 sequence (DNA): TGCAGTGCTCTTCCCAGCGCATCGTACCAAGAGACCCAGTACTTC.

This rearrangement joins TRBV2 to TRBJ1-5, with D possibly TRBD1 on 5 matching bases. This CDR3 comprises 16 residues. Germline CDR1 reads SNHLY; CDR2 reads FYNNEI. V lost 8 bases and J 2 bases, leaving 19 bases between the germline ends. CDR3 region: CASQEGPGRGNQPQHF. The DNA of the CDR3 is TGTGCCAGCCAAGAGGGGCCAGGGAGGGGCAATCAGCCCCAGCATTTT. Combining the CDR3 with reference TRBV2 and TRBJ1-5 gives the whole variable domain EPEVTQTPSHQVTQMGQEVILRCVPISNHLYFYWYRQILGQKVEFLVSFYNNEISEKSEIFDDQFSVERPDGSNFTLKIRSTKLEDSAMYFCASQEGPGRGNQPQHFGDGTRLSIL.

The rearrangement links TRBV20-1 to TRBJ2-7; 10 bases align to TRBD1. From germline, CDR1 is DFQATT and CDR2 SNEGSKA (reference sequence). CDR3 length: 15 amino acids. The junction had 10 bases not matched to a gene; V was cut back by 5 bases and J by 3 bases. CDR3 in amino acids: CSARPGTGANYEQYF. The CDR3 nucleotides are TGCAGTGCTCGTCCCGGGACAGGGGCCAACTACGAGCAGTACTTC.

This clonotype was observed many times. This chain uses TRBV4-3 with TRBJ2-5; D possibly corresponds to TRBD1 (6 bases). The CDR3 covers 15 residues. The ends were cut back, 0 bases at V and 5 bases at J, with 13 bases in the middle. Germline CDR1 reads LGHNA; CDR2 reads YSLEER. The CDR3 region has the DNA TGCGCCAGCAGCCAAGATCTTGCTGGGGGCGAGACCCAGTACTTC. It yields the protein CASSQDLAGGETQYF.

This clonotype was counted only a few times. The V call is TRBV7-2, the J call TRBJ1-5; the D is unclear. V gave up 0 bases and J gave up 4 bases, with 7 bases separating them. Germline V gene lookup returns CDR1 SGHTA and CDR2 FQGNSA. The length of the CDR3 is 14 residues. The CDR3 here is CASSLALGNQPQHF. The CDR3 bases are TGTGCCAGCAGCTTAGCGTTGGGTAATCAGCCCCAGCATTTT.